Below are 8 T cell receptor beta chains sequenced from a single sample in a study of cytomegalovirus exposure and HLA in healthy donors. PCR amplification relied on 60 Vbeta primers (plus 13 Jbeta primers). Profiled with immunoSEQ multiplex PCR; TCRdb holds only in-frame clones, not every one. This table holds 150,000 to 200,000 clones, 79% found once. Specimen: PBMCs. The receptors come from a woman between 45 and 60 years old in good health and CMV-seronegative.

The chain combines TRBV5-1 with TRBJ2-7; D call uncertain. Germline V lookup: CDR1 SGHRS, CDR2 YFSETQ. The CDR3 has 11 amino acids. The V and J ends lost 0 bases and 7 bases respectively, with 5 bases between them. The CDR3 coding sequence is TGCGCCAGCAGCTTGGCGGGTGAGCAGTACTTC. Translated: CASSLAGEQYF.

This chain joins TRBV11-1 and TRBJ2-1; D is undetermined. The CDR3 spans 16 residues. Germline lookup yields CDR1 SGHAT and CDR2 FQDESV (reference sequence). V gave up 1 base and J gave up 8 bases, with 18 bases separating them. The CDR3 DNA follows: TGTGCCAGCAGCTTAGTTGGCGGAGACCCCTTTGATGAGCAGTTCTTC. Translating it yields CASSLVGGDPFDEQFF.

This clone was detected only a few times. The chain joins TRBV2 to TRBJ2-1, with D possibly matching TRBD1 (5 bases). CDR1 and CDR2 (germline): SNHLY, FYNNEI. V was shortened by 4 bases and J by 7 bases, with 11 bases between the two germline ends. This CDR3 has 13 amino acids. CDR3 nucleotides: TGTGCCAGCAGTGTTCAGGGTATGAATGAGCAGTTCTTC. Its protein product is CASSVQGMNEQFF.

This chain connects TRBV28 to TRBJ1-1; 9 bases map to TRBD1. The length of the CDR3 is 16 residues. The junction had 7 bases not matched to a gene; V was cut back by 4 bases and J by 1 base. Germline loops: CDR1 MDHEN, CDR2 SYDVKM. CDR3 amino acids: CASSSDRGMANTEAFF. CDR3 nucleotide sequence: TGTGCCAGCAGTTCGGACAGGGGAATGGCGAACACTGAAGCTTTCTTT. Combining the CDR3 with reference TRBV28 and TRBJ1-1 gives the whole variable domain DVKVTQSSRYLVKRTGEKVFLECVQDMDHENMFWYRQDPGLGLRLIYFSYDVKMKEKGDIPEGYSVSREKKERFSLILESASTNQTSMYLCASSSDRGMANTEAFFGQGTRLTVV.

The chain is built from TRBV27 and TRBJ2-4; 12 nucleotides match TRBD2. Germline trimming cut 0 bases from V and 7 bases from J; bases unmatched to any gene: 1. Germline CDR1 reads MNHEY; CDR2 reads SMNVEV (reference sequence). The CDR3 covers 15 residues. Here the CDR3 reads CASSLSLAGGNIQYF. CDR3 bases: TGTGCCAGCAGTTTATCTCTAGCGGGGGGGAACATTCAGTACTTC.

The chain is built from TRBV19 and TRBJ1-1, with unresolved D. The CDR3 consists of 15 residues. V gave up 2 bases and J gave up 6 bases, with 16 bases separating them. The germline gives CDR1 LNHDA, CDR2 SQIVND (reference sequence). CDR3 DNA: TGTGCCAGTAGTATATTCCGGGGTAGGGCGTCTGAAGCTTTCTTT. As protein: CASSIFRGRASEAFF.

This clone has a handful of counts. The rearrangement joins TRBV30 to TRBJ1-1; D remains ambiguous. From germline, CDR1 is GTSNPN and CDR2 SVGIG (reference sequence). The CDR3 sequence is 13 residues long. V gave up 2 bases and J gave up 2 bases, with 9 bases separating them. The CDR3 loop reads CAWSTQINTEAFF. The CDR3 nucleotides are TGTGCCTGGAGTACACAGATTAACACTGAAGCTTTCTTT.

The chain employs TRBV9 and TRBJ1-2; 7 nucleotides align to TRBD1. The trim removed 4 bases at V and 6 bases at J, leaving 9 bases unmatched. There are 14 residues in the CDR3. From germline, CDR1 is SGDLS and CDR2 YYNGEE. CDR3 in DNA: TGTGCCAGCAGCCCATCGACAGGGCTCGATGGCTACACCTTC. The encoded protein is CASSPSTGLDGYTF. Full variable domain (missing parts from reference TRBV9 and TRBJ1-2): DSGVTQTPKHLITATGQRVTLRCSPRSGDLSVYWYQQSLDQGLQFLIQYYNGEERAKGNILERFSAQQFPDLHSELNLSSLELGDSALYFCASSPSTGLDGYTFGSGTRLTVV.